These T cell receptor beta chains were read from a single sample in a study of blood T cell repertoires in COVID-19. Libraries were prepared by immunoSEQ multiplex PCR; TCRdb keeps only in-frame clonotypes and omits some of them. Counted here are fewer than 90,000 clones, approximately 80% occurring once; the ten biggest clones make up roughly 50%. Sequenced sample: peripheral blood. These receptors originate from a human donor in a cohort sampled during active COVID-19. CDR3s include the opening cysteine and the closing phenylalanine or tryptophan. Fields, in order: clone size, D gene, V gene, J gene, CDR3 protein, CDR3 DNA. A D gene is named only where the DNA matches it firmly. The listing skips clone size in some rows; elsewhere it reads once, few, many or a size class.

>.|.|TRBV13|TRBJ2-7
CASSAAGTYEQYF
TGTGCCAGCAGCGCAGCAGGGACCTACGAGCAGTACTTC
>once|TRBD2|TRBV7-3|TRBJ2-1
CASSPRTSGSLNEQFF
TGTGCCAGCAGCCCCCGGACTAGCGGGAGTCTCAATGAGCAGTTCTTC
>.|TRBD1|TRBV7-2|TRBJ2-3
CASSSKDRGTDTQYF
TGTGCCAGCAGCTCTAAGGACAGGGGGACAGATACGCAGTATTTT
>.|TRBD1|TRBV18|TRBJ1-4
CASSPGQNEKLFF
TGTGCCAGCTCACCGGGACAGAATGAAAAACTGTTTTTT
>.|TRBD2|TRBV29-1|TRBJ2-5
CSVGTLAVQETQYF
TGCAGCGTTGGGACTCTAGCGGTCCAAGAGACCCAGTACTTC
>.|TRBD1|TRBV9|TRBJ2-3
CASSAAGTGAMGPQYF
TGTGCCAGCAGCGCCGCCGGGACAGGGGCTATGGGGCCGCAGTATTTT
>.|.|TRBV18|TRBJ1-4
CASSPPSAPGEKLFF
TGTGCCAGCTCACCTCCGAGCGCTCCGGGGGAAAAACTGTTTTTT
>.|.|TRBV29-1|TRBJ1-4
CSARWGQASTNEKLFF
TGCAGCGCCCGATGGGGACAAGCTTCAACTAATGAAAAACTGTTTTTT
>.|TRBD1|TRBV7-2|TRBJ2-5
CASSLDGDRGETQYF
TGTGCCAGCAGCCTAGACGGGGACAGGGGAGAGACCCAGTACTTC
>.|.|TRBV6-2/TRBV6-3|TRBJ1-1
CASSYSPVMNTEAFF
TGTGCCAGCAGTTACTCTCCGGTCATGAACACTGAAGCTTTCTTT
>.|TRBD2|TRBV5-1|TRBJ2-7
CASSFRGTSNYEQYF
TGCGCCAGCAGCTTCCGTGGGACTAGTAACTACGAGCAGTACTTC
>.|.|TRBV5-5|TRBJ2-2
CASSLVPDRAMNTGELFF
TGTGCCAGCAGCTTGGTTCCGGACAGAGCCATGAACACCGGGGAGCTGTTTTTT
>.|.|TRBV7-2|TRBJ2-3
CASSSDRDTQYF
TGTGCCAGCAGCTCTGATCGGGATACGCAGTATTTT
>.|TRBD2|TRBV5-1|TRBJ2-5
CASSLEGGRPGVETQYF
TGCGCCAGCAGCTTGGAGGGCGGGAGGCCGGGTGTAGAGACCCAGTACTTC
>.|TRBD1|TRBV7-6|TRBJ1-3
CASSLVGQALSGNTIYF
TGTGCCAGCAGCTTAGTGGGACAGGCCCTCTCTGGAAACACCATATATTTT
>.|.|TRBV7-7|TRBJ2-1
CAIAVGYNEQFF
TGTGCTATAGCCGTCGGGTACAATGAGCAGTTCTTC
>.|TRBD2|TRBV6-2/TRBV6-3|TRBJ2-5
CASSYPLAGQQETQYF
TGTGCCAGCAGTTACCCCCTAGCGGGACAACAAGAGACCCAGTACTTC
>.|.|TRBV6-1|TRBJ1-4
CASSEPHSEGKLFF
TGTGCCAGCAGTGAGCCCCACTCGGAGGGAAAACTGTTTTTT
>.|TRBD2|TRBV7-2|TRBJ2-7
CASTLYLSSGSREQYF
TGTGCCAGCACCTTATATCTCTCTAGCGGGAGCCGTGAGCAGTACTTC
>.|TRBD2|TRBV18|TRBJ2-5
CASSPPVAGGQIQYF
TGTGCCAGCTCACCACCGGTAGCGGGAGGCCAAATCCAATACTTC
>.|.|TRBV5-1|TRBJ1-3
CASNSGGQRGNTIYF
TGCGCCAGCAATTCCGGAGGGCAGAGGGGAAACACCATATATTTT
>few|.|TRBV7-9|TRBJ2-7
CASSPTSAAARYEQYF
TGTGCCAGCAGCCCTACCTCAGCGGCGGCAAGGTACGAGCAGTACTTC
>.|.|TRBV10-3|TRBJ2-3
CAISLTDASTDTQYF
TGTGCCATCAGCCTGACAGATGCTAGCACAGATACGCAGTATTTT
>.|TRBD2|TRBV5-5|TRBJ2-7
CASSTGGLAGYEQYF
TGTGCCAGCAGCACCGGAGGACTAGCGGGGTACGAGCAGTACTTC
>.|TRBD1|TRBV20-1|TRBJ1-1
CSASTQGEKAFF
TGCAGTGCTAGTACGCAGGGGGAGAAAGCTTTCTTT
>.|TRBD2|TRBV28|TRBJ2-5
CASSQTSSGRALGTQYF
TGTGCCAGCAGCCAGACTTCTAGCGGGAGGGCCCTCGGGACCCAGTACTTC
>.|TRBD1|TRBV28|TRBJ1-1
CASSPRGLGNTEAFF
TGTGCCAGCAGTCCCAGGGGGCTGGGTAACACTGAAGCTTTCTTT
>.|TRBD1|TRBV3-1/TRBV3-2|TRBJ1-6
CASSHGQGYSPLHF
TGTGCCAGCAGCCATGGACAGGGTTATTCACCCCTCCACTTT
>.|.|TRBV6-2/TRBV6-3|TRBJ1-6
CASSYNRQNSPLHF
TGTGCCAGCAGTTACAACCGACAAAATTCACCCCTCCACTTT
>.|TRBD2|TRBV2|TRBJ2-3
CASRGDYSSTDTQYF
TGTGCCAGCAGGGGGGACTATTCTAGCACAGATACGCAGTATTTT
>.|.|TRBV11-2|TRBJ2-1
CASSFVTLAPAGEQFF
TGTGCCAGCAGCTTTGTAACTCTAGCTCCCGCGGGTGAGCAGTTCTTC
>.|.|TRBV24-1|TRBJ2-3
CATSFPSTDTQYF
TGTGCCACCAGTTTTCCCTCCACAGATACGCAGTATTTT
>.|.|TRBV28|TRBJ2-1
CATLLTSTNEQFF
TGTGCCACCCTTCTGACTAGTACCAATGAGCAGTTCTTC
>.|TRBD1|TRBV7-2|TRBJ2-3
CASSRGQPTDTQYF
TGTGCCAGCAGCCGGGGACAGCCCACAGATACGCAGTATTTT
>.|.|TRBV4-3|TRBJ1-6
CASSQEGVSPLHF
TGCGCCAGCAGCCAAGAAGGGGTTTCACCCCTCCACTTT
>.|TRBD2|TRBV6-5|TRBJ2-7
CASTSGTSDYEQYF
TGTGCCAGCACCTCAGGGACTAGCGACTACGAGCAGTACTTC
>.|.|TRBV6-2/TRBV6-3|TRBJ2-2
CASSQLARELFF
TGTGCCAGCAGCCAACTAGCCCGGGAGCTGTTTTTT
>few|TRBD1|TRBV18|TRBJ2-2
CASSLRTGNTGELFF
TGTGCCAGCTCACTTAGGACAGGGAACACCGGGGAGCTGTTTTTT
>.|TRBD2|TRBV10-3|TRBJ2-5
CAIRAGTSAETQYF
TGTGCCATCAGAGCCGGGACTAGCGCAGAGACCCAGTACTTC
>.|.|TRBV7-9|TRBJ1-3
CASSFSGTGNTIYF
TGTGCCAGCAGCTTTTCAGGGACTGGAAACACCATATATTTT
>few|.|TRBV5-5|TRBJ2-1
CASSLGAQYNEQFF
TGTGCCAGCAGCTTAGGGGCCCAGTACAATGAGCAGTTCTTC
>.|TRBD2|TRBV2|TRBJ2-3
CASGAGAGDTQYF
TGTGCCAGCGGGGCGGGAGCGGGAGATACGCAGTATTTT